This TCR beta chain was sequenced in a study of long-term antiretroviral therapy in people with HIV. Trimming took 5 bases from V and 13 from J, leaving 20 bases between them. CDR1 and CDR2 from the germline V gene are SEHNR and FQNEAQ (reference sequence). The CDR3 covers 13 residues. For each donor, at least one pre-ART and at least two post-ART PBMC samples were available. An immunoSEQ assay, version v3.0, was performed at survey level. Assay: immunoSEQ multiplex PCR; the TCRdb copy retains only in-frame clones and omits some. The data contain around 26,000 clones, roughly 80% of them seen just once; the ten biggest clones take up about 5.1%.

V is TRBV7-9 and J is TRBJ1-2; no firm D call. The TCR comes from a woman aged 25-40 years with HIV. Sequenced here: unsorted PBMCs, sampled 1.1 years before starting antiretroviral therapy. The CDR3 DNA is TGTGCCAGCAGCCCCCCCTTAGACTTGAAGCCCACCTTC. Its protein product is CASSPPLDLKPTF.